The source of this T cell receptor beta chain is a study of patients and donors after allogeneic stem cell transplantation. MiXCR was run by TCRdb on the RT-PCR reads, yielding one entry per CDR3 protein. The top ten clones hold 6.5% to 7.5% of a sample with hundreds of thousands of distinct CDR3 sequences, around 15% of them seen once. This clonotype has more than one count but fewer than ten. In germline, CDR1 is ENHRY, CDR2 SYGVKD. The ends were cut back, 3 bases at V and 6 bases at J, with 15 bases in the middle. The CDR3 has 15 residues. The TCR was taken from a human donor who was either an allogeneic HSCT recipient or a stem cell or donor lymphocyte infusion donor (not recorded which). It is not recorded whose cells these are; they may come from a transplant donor. Sample: blood, either unsorted or a sorted T cell fraction (not recorded which). This sequence joins TRBV10-3 and TRBJ1-5, with D possibly TRBD1 on 5 matching bases. The CDR3 sequence is CAISEGQGAGQPQHF. The CDR3 DNA reads TGTGCCATCAGTGAAGGGCAGGGTGCGGGTCAGCCCCAGCATTTT.